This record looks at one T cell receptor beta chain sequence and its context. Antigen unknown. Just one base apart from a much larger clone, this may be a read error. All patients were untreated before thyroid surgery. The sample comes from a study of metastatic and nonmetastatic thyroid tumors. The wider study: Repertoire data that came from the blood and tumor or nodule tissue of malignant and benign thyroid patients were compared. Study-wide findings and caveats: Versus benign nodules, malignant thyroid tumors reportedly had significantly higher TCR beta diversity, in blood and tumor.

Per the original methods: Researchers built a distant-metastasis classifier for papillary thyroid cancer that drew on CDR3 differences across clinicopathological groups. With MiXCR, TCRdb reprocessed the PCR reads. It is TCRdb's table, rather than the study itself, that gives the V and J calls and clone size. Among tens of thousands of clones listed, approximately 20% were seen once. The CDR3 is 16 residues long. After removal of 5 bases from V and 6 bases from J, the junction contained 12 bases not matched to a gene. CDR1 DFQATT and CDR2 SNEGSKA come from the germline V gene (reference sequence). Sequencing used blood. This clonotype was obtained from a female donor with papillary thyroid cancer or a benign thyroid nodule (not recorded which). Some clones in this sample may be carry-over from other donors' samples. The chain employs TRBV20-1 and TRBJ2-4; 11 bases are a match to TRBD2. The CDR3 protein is CSAGVGLAVGGNIQYF. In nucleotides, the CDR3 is TGCAGTGCTGGTGTGGGACTAGCGGTGGGGGGAAACATTCAGTACTTC.